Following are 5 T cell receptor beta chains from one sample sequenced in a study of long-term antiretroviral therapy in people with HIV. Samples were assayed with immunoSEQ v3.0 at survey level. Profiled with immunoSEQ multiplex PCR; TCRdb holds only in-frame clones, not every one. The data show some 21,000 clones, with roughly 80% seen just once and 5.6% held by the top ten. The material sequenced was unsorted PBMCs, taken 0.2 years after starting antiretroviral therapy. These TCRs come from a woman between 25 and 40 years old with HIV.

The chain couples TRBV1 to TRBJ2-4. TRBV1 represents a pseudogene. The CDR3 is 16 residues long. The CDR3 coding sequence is TGCACCAGCCCTTCGGGGCGATCCCCTCTCAAAAACATTCAGTACTTC. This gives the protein CTSPSGRSPLKNIQYF.

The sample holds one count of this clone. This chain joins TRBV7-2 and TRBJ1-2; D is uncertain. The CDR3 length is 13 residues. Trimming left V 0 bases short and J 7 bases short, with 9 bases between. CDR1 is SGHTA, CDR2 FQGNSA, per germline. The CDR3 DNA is TGTGCCAGCAGCTTAGCGGGGAGTACTGGCTACACCTTC. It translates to CASSLAGSTGYTF.

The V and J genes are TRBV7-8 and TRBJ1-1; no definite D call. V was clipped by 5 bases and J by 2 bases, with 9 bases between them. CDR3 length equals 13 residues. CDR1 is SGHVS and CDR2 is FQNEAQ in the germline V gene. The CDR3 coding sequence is TGTGCCAGCAGCCAAAGCAGAAACACTGAAGCTTTCTTT. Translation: CASSQSRNTEAFF. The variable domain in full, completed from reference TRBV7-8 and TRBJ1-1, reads GAGVSQSPRYKVAKRGQDVALRCDPISGHVSLFWYQQALGQGPEFLTYFQNEAQLDKSGLPSDRFFAERPEGSVSTLKIQRTQQEDSAVYLCASSQSRNTEAFFGQGTRLTVV.

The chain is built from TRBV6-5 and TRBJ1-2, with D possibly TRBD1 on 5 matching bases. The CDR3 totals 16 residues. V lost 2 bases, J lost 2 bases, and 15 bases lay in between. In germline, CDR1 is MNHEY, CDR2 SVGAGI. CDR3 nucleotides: TGTGCCAGCAGTTACGTCCAGGTCTCAGGGAACTATGGCTACACCTTC. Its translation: CASSYVQVSGNYGYTF.

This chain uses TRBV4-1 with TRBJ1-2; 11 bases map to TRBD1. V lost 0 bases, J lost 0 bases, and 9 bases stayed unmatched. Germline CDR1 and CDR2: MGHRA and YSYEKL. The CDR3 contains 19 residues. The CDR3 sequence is CASSQDLGTGGLPNYGYTF. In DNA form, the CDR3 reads TGCGCCAGCAGCCAAGATCTAGGGACAGGGGGTTTACCTAACTATGGCTACACCTTC.